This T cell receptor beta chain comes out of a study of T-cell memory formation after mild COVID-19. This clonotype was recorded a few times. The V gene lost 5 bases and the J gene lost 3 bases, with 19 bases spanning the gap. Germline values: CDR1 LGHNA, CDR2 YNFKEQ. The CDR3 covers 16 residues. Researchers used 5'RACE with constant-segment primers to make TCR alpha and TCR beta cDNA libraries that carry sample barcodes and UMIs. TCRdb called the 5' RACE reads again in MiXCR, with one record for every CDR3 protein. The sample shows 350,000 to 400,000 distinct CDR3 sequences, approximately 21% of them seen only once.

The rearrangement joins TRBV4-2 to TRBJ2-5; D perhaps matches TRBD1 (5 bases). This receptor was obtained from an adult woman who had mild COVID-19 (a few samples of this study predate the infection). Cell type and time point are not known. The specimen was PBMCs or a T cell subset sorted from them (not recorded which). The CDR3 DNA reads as TGTGCCAGCAGCGTCAAGCCCCAGGGTGTAGAAGAGACCCAGTACTTC. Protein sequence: CASSVKPQGVEETQYF.